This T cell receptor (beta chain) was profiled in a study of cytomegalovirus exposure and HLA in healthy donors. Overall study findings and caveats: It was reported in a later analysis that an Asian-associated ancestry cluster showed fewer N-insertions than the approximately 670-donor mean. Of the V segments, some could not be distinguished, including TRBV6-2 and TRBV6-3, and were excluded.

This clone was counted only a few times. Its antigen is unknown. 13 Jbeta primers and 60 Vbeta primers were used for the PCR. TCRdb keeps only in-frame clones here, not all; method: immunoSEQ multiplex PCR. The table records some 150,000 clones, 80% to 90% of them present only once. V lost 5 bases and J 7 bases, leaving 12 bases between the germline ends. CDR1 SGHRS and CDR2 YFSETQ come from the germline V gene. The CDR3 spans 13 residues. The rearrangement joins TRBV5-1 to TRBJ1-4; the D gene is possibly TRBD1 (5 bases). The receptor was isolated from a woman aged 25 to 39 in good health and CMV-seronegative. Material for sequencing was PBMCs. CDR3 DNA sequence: TGCGCCAGCAGGGACCAGGGAAGTGAAAAACTGTTTTTT. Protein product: CASRDQGSEKLFF. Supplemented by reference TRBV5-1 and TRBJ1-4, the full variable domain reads KAGVTQTPRYLIKTRGQQVTLSCSPISGHRSVSWYQQTPGQGLQFLFEYFSETQRNKGNFPGRFSGRQFSNSRSEMNVSTLELGDSALYLCASRDQGSEKLFFGSGTQLSVL.